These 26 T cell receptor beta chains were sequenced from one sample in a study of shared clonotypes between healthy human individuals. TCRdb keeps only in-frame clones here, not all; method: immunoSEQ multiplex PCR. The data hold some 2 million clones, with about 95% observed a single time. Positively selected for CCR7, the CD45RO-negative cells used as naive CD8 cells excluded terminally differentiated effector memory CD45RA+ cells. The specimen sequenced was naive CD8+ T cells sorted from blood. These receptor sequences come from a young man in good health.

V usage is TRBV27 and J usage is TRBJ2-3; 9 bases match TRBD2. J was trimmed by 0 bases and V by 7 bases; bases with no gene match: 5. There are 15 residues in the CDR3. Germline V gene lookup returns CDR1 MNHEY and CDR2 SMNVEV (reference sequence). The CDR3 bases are TGTGCCAGCACGACTAGCGGTGCTAGCACAGATACGCAGTATTTT. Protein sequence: CASTTSGASTDTQYF.

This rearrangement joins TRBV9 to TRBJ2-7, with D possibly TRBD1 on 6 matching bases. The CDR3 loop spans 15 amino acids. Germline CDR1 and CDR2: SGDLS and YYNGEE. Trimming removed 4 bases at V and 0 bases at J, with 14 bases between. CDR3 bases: TGTGCCAGCAGCCCCCTCGCAGGGGTCTCCTACGAGCAGTACTTC. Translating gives CASSPLAGVSYEQYF.

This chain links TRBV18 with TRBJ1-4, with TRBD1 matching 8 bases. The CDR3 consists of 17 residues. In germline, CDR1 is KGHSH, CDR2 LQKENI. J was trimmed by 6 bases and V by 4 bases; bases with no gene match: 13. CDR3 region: CASSQPDRGGEYEKLFF. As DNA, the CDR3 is TGTGCCAGCTCACAGCCTGACAGGGGCGGGGAATATGAAAAACTGTTTTTT.

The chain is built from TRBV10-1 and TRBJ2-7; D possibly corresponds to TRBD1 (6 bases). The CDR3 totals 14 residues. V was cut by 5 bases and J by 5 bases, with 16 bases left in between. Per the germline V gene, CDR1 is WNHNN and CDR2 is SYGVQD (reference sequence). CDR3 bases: TGCGCCAGCAGTAGGGGGACCGAGCCCCACGAGCAGTACTTC. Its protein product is CASSRGTEPHEQYF.

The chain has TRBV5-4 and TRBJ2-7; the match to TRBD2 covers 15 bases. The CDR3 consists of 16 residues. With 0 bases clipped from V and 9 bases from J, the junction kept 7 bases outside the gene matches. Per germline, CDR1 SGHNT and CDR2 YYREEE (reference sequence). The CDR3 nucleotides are TGTGCCAGCAGCTTGGAGGGGGGACTAGCGGGAGGAGGGCAGTACTTC. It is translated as CASSLEGGLAGGGQYF.

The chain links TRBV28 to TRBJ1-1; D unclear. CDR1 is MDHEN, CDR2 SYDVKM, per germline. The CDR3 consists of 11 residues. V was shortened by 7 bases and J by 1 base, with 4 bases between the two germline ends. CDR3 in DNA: TGTGCCAGCAATGAGAACACTGAAGCTTTCTTT. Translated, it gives CASNENTEAFF.

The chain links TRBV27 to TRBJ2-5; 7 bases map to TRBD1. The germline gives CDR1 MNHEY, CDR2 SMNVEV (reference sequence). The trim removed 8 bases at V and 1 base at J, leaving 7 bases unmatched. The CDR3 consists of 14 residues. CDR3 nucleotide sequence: TGTGCCAGCGGACAACAGGGGACCCAAGAGACCCAGTACTTC. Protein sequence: CASGQQGTQETQYF.

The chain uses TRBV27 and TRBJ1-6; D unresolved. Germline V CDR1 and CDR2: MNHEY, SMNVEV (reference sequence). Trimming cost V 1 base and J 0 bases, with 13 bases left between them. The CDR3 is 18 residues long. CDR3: CASSLFWTDGSYNSPLHF. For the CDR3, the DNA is TGTGCCAGCAGTTTATTTTGGACGGATGGCTCCTATAATTCACCCCTCCACTTT.

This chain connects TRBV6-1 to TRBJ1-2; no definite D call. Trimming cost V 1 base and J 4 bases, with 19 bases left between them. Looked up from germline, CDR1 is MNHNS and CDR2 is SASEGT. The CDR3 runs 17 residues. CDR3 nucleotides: TGTGCCAGCAGTGAAGGGACCGCCGAAATGGGGTTCTATGGCTACACCTTC. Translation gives CASSEGTAEMGFYGYTF.

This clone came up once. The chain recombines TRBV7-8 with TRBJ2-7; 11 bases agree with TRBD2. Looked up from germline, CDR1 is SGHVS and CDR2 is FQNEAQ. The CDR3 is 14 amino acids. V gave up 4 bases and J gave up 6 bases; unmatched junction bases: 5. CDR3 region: CASSWLAGGGEQYF. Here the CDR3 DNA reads TGTGCCAGCAGCTGGCTAGCGGGAGGCGGCGAGCAGTACTTC.

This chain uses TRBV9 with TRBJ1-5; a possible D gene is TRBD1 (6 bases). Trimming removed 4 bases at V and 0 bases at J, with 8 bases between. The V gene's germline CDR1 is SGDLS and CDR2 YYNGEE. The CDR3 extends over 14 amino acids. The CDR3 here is CASSPGVSNQPQHF. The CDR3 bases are TGTGCCAGCAGCCCAGGGGTTAGCAATCAGCCCCAGCATTTT.

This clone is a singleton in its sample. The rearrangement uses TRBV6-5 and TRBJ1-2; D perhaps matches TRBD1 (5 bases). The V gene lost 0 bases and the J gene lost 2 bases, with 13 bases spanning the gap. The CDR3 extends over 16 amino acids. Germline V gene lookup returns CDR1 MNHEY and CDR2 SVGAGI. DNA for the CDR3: TGTGCCAGCAGTTACTCCACAATAGACAGAAACTATGGCTACACCTTC. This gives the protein CASSYSTIDRNYGYTF.

The CDR3 DNA reads as TGTGCCAGCAGCGTAGATACAGACCAAGAGACCCAGTACTTC. Its protein product is CASSVDTDQETQYF. V and J are TRBV9 and TRBJ2-5; D remains ambiguous. Germline-derived CDR1 and CDR2 are SGDLS and YYNGEE. V lost 0 bases to trimming and J lost 0 bases, with 6 bases between them. CDR3 size: 14 residues.

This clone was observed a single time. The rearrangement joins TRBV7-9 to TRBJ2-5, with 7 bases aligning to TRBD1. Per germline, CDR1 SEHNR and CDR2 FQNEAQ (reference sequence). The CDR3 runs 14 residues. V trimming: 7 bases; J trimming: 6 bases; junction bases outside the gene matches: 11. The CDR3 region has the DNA TGTGCCAGCATTCTGGGGGACAGCCCGAAGACCCAGTACTTC. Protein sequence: CASILGDSPKTQYF.

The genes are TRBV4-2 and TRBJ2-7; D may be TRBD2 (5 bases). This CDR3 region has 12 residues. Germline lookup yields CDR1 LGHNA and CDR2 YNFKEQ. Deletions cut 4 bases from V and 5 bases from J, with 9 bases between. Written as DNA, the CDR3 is TGTGCCAGCAGCCCTACCGGGGACGAGCAGTACTTC. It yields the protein CASSPTGDEQYF.

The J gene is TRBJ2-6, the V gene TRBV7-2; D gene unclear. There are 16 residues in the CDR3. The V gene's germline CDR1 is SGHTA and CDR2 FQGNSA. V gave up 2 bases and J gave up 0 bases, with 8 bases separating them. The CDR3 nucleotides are TGTGCCAGCAGCTTATTGGTCGTCTCTGGGGCCAACGTCCTGACTTTC. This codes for CASSLLVVSGANVLTF.

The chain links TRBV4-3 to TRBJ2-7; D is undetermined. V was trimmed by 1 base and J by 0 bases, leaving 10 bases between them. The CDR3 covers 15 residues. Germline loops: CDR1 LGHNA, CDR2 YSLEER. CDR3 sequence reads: CASSQVPARSYEQYF. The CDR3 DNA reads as TGCGCCAGCAGCCAAGTCCCAGCCCGCTCCTACGAGCAGTACTTC.

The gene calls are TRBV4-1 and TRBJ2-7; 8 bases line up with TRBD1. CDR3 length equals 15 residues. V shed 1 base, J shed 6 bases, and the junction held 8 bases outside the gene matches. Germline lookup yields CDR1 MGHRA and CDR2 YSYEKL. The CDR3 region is CASSQVGQGAIEQYF. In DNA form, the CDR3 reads TGCGCCAGCAGCCAAGTAGGGCAGGGGGCGATCGAGCAGTACTTC.

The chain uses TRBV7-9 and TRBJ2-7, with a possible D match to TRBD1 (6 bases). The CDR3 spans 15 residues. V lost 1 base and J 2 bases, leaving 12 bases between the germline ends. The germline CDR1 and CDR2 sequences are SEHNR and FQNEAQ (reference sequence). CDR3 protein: CASSLGKGGTYEQYF. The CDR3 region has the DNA TGTGCCAGCAGCTTAGGCAAAGGGGGTACCTACGAGCAGTACTTC. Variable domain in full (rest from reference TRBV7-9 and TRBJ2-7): DTGVSQNPRHKITKRGQNVTFRCDPISEHNRLYWYRQTLGQGPEFLTYFQNEAQLEKSRLLSDRFSAERPKGSFSTLEIQRTEQGDSAMYLCASSLGKGGTYEQYFGPGTRLTVT.

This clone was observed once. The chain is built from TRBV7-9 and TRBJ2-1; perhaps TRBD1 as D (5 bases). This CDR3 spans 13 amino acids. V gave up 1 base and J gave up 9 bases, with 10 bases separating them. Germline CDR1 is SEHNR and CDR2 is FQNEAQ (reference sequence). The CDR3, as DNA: TGTGCCAGCAGCTTAGAGGGGCCCACTGAGCAGTTCTTC. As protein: CASSLEGPTEQFF. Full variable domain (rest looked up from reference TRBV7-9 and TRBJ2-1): DTGVSQNPRHKITKRGQNVTFRCDPISEHNRLYWYRQTLGQGPEFLTYFQNEAQLEKSRLLSDRFSAERPKGSFSTLEIQRTEQGDSAMYLCASSLEGPTEQFFGPGTRLTVL.

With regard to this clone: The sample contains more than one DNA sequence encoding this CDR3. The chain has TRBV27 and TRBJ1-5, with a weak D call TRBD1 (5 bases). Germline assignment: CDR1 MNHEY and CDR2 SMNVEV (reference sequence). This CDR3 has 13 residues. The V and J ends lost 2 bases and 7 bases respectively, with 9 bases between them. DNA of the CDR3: TGTGCCAGCAGTTTAGTGGGGGGACAGCCCCAGCATTTT. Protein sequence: CASSLVGGQPQHF.

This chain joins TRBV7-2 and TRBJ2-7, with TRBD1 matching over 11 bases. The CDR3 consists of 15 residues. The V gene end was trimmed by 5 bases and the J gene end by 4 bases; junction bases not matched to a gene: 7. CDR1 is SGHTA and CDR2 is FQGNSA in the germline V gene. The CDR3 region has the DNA TGTGCCAGCAGCATCGGACAGGGGGCAGGGTACGAGCAGTACTTC. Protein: CASSIGQGAGYEQYF.

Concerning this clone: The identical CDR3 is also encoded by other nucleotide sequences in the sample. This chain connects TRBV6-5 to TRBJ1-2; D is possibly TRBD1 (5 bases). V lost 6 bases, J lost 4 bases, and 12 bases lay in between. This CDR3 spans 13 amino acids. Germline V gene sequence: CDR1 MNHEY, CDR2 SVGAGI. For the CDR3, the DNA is TGTGCCAGCAGCTCCACAGGAATCTATGGCTACACCTTC. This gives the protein CASSSTGIYGYTF.

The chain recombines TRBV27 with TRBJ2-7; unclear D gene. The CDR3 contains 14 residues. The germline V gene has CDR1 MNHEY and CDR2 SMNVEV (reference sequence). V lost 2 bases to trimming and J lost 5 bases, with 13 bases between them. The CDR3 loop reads CASSLGITSHEQYF. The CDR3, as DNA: TGTGCCAGCAGTTTAGGTATAACGTCCCACGAGCAGTACTTC.

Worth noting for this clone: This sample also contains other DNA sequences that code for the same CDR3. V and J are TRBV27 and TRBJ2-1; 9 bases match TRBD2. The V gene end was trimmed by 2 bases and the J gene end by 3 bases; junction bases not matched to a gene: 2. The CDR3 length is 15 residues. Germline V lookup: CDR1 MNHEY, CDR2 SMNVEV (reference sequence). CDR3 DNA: TGTGCCAGCAGTTTAAGTAGCGGGGGCTACAATGAGCAGTTCTTC. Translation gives CASSLSSGGYNEQFF.

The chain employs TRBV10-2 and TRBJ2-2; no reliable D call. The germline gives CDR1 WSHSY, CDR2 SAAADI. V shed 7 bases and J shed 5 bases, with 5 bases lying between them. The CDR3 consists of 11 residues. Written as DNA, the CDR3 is TGCGCCAGCACCACAACCGGGGAGCTGTTTTTT. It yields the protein CASTTTGELFF.